This TCR beta chain stems from a study of blood T cell repertoires in COVID-19. Assay: immunoSEQ multiplex PCR; the TCRdb copy retains only in-frame clones and omits some. The table has 150,000 or so clones, approximately 85% seen once. This CDR3 spans 13 amino acids. Trimming took 7 bases from V and 8 from J, leaving 14 bases between them. The rearrangement joins TRBV12-3 or TRBV12-4 to TRBJ1-4, with D possibly being TRBD1 (5 bases). Specimen: peripheral blood. The TCR originated in a man aged 55 to 69 with COVID-19, enrolled during active disease. The CDR3 nucleotides read TGTGCCAGCAAGGGGTTAGGGGTGGAAAAACTGTTTTTT. This encodes CASKGLGVEKLFF.